The sample holds many counts of the clone carrying this T cell receptor beta chain. The data are from a study of spatial heterogeneity in lung cancer. Study details: The library had UMIs, and each TCR and UMI pair averaged more than ten raw reads.

Time point meaning: sample taken at primary tumor resection. Unsorted whole RNA of tumor, nontumor lung or frozen PBMC was sequenced. Samples were donated by 72 untreated early-stage non-small cell lung cancer patients. V trimming: 5 bases; J trimming: 2 bases; junction bases outside the gene matches: 5. From germline, CDR1 is SGDLS and CDR2 YYNGEE. The CDR3 runs 14 residues. The library protocol tagged each TCR cDNA with a unique molecular identifier. TCRdb re-called the 5' RACE reads with MiXCR, one entry per CDR3 protein. The table records tens of thousands of distinct CDR3 sequences, 10% to 15% of them present only once.

This receptor was taken from a male donor with early-stage non-small cell lung cancer. Sequencing used PBMCs, obtained at surgery. The V call is TRBV9, the J call TRBJ1-1; 8 bases fit TRBD1. The CDR3 coding sequence is TGTGCCAGCAGAACAGGACAGGGAAACACTGAAGCTTTCTTT. Protein sequence: CASRTGQGNTEAFF.